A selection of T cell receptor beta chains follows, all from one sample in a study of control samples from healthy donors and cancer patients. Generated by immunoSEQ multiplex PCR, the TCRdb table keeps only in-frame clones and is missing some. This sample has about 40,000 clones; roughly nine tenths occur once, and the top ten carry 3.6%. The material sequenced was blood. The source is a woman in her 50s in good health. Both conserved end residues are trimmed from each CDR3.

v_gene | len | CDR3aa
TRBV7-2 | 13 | ASSLGGGGSQKLF
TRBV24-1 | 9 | AAPGGGGYT
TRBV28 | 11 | ASRGTWNTEAF
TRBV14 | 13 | ASSQAAGGGNEQF
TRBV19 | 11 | ASKMGGTNGYT
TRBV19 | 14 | ASSIGLGQGRETQY
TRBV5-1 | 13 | ASTDPGQPNTEAF
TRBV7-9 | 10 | ASSFSGTEQF
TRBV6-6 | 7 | ASSPPPS
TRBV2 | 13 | ASNSLQGVEKPQH
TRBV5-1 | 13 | ASSLVQKSNQPQH
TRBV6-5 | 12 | ASRINRGDTEAF
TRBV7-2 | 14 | ASSPRGNLWNTEAF
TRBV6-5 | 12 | AIRRGVSSYEQY
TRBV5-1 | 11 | ASSLEQGYEQF
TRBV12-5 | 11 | ASGGTGDQPQH
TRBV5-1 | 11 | ASSSLTRPEAF
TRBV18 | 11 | ASSPFGGQPQH
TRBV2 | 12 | ASRNRGLNTEAF
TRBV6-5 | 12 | ASKLWGANEKLF
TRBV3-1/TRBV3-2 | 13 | ASSQRGRVDQPQH
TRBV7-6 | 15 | ASSLVSGGRSYNEQF
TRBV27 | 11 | ASSPSDRTGYT
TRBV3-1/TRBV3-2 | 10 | ASSHRSTEAF
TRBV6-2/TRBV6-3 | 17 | ASSYSIPPASGVSDEQF
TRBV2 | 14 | ASSEVRTGVLYEQY
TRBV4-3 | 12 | ASSPGEGGYGYT
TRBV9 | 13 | ASSAETGWDTEAF
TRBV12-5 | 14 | ASGFAAGTSHNEQF
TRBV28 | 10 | ALRGGIYGYT
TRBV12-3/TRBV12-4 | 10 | ASNTPGPGYT
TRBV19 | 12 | ASISDSGPGGYT
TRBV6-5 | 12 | ASSYGQGPSEAF
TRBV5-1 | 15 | ASSPGGTASSYNEQF
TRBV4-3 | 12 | ASRDSPGTGELF
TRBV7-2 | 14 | ASSLGRTGLNTEAF
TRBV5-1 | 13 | ASSLRGLSSYEQY